Reported below is one T cell receptor beta chain. Its antigen target is currently unknown. The input lacks base qualities; no much larger clone sits a single base away. Patients with a history of autoimmune disease or receiving systemic immunosuppression were excluded from the trial. Peripheral blood for TCR sequencing was collected from all dose cohorts at baseline, on cycle 4 day 1, and on cycle 7 day 1. Samples came from an open-label, multicenter, first-in-human phase I dose-escalation trial of ivuxolimab. The trial enrolled adults with locally advanced or metastatic head and neck squamous cell, hepatocellular, melanoma or renal cell carcinoma. Before TCR sequencing, CD4+ T cells and CD8+ T cells were sorted from peripheral blood as separate populations. To sequence the TCRbeta CDR3 region, genomic DNA was isolated from the sorted cells. TCRbeta CDR3 regions were sequenced using the immunoSEQ Assay. TCRdb provides this immuneACCESS table in a form limited to in-frame rearrangements. Some clones are lacking; in checked studies, under half of them reflect an unresolved V gene, and why the rest are absent is not known. The sample table records tens of thousands of clones; roughly four fifths of these occur just once. 0.4% to 0.5% of the sample goes to the ten largest clones.

The record originates from a study of OX40 agonist ivuxolimab in advanced cancers. Study-wide context: Ivuxolimab, which targeted the costimulatory receptor OX40 (CD134), was an agonistic, fully human IgG2 monoclonal antibody. Intravenous ivuxolimab was administered to patients every 2 weeks at six dose levels: 0.01, 0.1, 0.3, 1.5, 3 and 10 mg/kg. Three dose-escalation patients achieved partial responses, one with hepatocellular carcinoma and two with cutaneous melanoma. The paper describes the monotherapy dose-escalation part (N of about 47 patients) of the phase I trial of ivuxolimab. The point of sequencing TCRbeta in the periphery was to test whether ivuxolimab changed TCR sequence diversity and drove clonal T-cell expansion. Of the roughly 51 patients in dose escalation, some 20 had hepatocellular carcinoma, about 15 had melanoma, 9 had renal cell carcinoma and 9 had head and neck cancer. In the dose-escalation cohort, roughly four fifths of patients were male, and the mean age was approximately 60 years, with a range of roughly 20 to 80. Prior anti-PD-1, anti-PD-L1 or anti-CTLA-4 therapy was permitted, and 40% to 50% of dose-escalation patients had received checkpoint inhibitors. Overall study outcomes, separate from this receptor: The antigen specificity of the peripheral T cells that underwent clonal expansion was not determined. In partial responders in the 0.1-3.0 mg/kg groups, normalized peripheral clonal expansion was found to be among the lowest, especially among CD8+ T cells. Low levels of normalized T-cell clonal expansion were also seen in some nonresponding patients. After ivuxolimab, CD8+ T cells had more expanded clones than CD4+ T cells on average. At doses from 0.1 to 3.0 mg/kg, clonal expansion was seen in both CD4+ and CD8+ blood T cells between baseline and week 6.

CDR1 SGDLS and CDR2 YYNGEE are derived from the germline V gene. The CDR3 starts with the cysteine, ends with the phenylalanine, and has 14 residues. Only the CDR3 DNA stays, 42 bases, in frame from base 1. Trimming leaves V shorter by 0 bases and J shorter by 9 bases, with the junction holding 6 bases beyond the gene matches. The material sequenced was CD4+ or CD8+ T cells sorted from blood, taken in a trial of the OX40 agonist ivuxolimab. The rearranged chain carries TRBV9 and TRBJ1-5, with 7 middle bases fitting TRBD1. The sequence was obtained from an adult with an advanced solid tumor such as melanoma, head and neck, liver or kidney cancer. The encoded CDR3 is CASSVEATGRPQHF. The DNA is TGTGCCAGCAGCGTAGAAGCGACAGGGAGGCCCCAGCATTTT.